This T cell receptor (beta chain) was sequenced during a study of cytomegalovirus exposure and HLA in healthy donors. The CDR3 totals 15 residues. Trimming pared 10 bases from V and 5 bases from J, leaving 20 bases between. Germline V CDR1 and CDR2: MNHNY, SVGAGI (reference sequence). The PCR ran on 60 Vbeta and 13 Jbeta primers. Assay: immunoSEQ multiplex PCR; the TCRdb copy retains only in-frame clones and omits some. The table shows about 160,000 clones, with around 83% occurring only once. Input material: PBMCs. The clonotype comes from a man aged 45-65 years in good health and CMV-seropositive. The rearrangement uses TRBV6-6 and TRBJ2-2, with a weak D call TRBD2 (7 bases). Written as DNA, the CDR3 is TGTGCCACCGCCCTAGGGGGAGGGCGGACCGGGGAGCTGTTTTTT. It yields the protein CATALGGGRTGELFF.